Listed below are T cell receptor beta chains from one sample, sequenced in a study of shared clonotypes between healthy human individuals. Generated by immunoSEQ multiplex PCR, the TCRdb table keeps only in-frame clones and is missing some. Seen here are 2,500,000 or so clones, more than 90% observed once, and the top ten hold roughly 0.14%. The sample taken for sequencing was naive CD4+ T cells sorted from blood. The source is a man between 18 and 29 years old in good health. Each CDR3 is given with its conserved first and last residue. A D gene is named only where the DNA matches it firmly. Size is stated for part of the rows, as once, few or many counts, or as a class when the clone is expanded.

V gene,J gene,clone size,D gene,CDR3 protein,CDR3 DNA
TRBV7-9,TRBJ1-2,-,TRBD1,CASSPRTGRQANYGYTF,TGTGCCAGCAGCCCCCGGACAGGGAGACAGGCTAACTATGGCTACACCTTC
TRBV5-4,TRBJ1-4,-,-,CASSLGGRDLPPFF,TGTGCCAGCAGCTTGGGCGGTCGGGACCTGCCCCCTTTTTTT
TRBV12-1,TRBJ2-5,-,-,CASSFGAARRSGGQETQYF,TGTGCCAGCAGCTTTGGGGCCGCACGCCGTAGCGGGGGTCAGGAGACCCAGTACTTC
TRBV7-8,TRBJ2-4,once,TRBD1,CASSQMPGQGIKNIQYF,TGTGCCAGCAGCCAAATGCCGGGACAGGGTATCAAAAACATTCAGTACTTC
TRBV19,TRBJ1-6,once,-,CASSREWGDSPLHF,TGTGCCAGTAGTAGGGAGTGGGGAGATTCACCCCTCCACTTT
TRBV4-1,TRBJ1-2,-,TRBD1,CASSLRTGGDYGYTF,TGCGCCAGCAGCCTGCGGACAGGGGGGGACTATGGCTACACCTTC
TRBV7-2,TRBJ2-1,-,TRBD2,CASRIAGAGSYNEQFF,TGTGCCAGCAGAATAGCGGGAGCTGGCTCCTACAATGAGCAGTTCTTC
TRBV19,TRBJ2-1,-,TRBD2,CASSLRLALGNEQFF,TGTGCCAGTAGTCTTCGACTAGCATTAGGGAATGAGCAGTTCTTC
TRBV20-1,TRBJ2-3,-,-,CSASRDLAQYF,TGCAGTGCTAGCAGGGACTTGGCGCAGTATTTT
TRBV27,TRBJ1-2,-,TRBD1,CASSPGQVFGYTF,TGTGCCAGCAGTCCAGGACAGGTCTTTGGCTACACCTTC
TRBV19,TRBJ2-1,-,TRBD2,CASSWLAGSYNEQFF,TGTGCCAGTAGTTGGCTAGCGGGATCCTACAATGAGCAGTTCTTC
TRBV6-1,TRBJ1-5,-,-,CASSEWGSNQPQHF,TGTGCCAGCAGTGAATGGGGCAGCAATCAGCCCCAGCATTTT
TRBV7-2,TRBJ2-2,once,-,CASSLLEGGAVGELFF,TGTGCCAGCAGCTTATTGGAAGGGGGAGCGGTCGGGGAGCTGTTTTTT
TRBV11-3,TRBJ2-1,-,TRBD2,CASSLEAGGRAEQFF,TGTGCCAGCAGCCTAGAGGCGGGAGGGCGAGCTGAGCAGTTCTTC